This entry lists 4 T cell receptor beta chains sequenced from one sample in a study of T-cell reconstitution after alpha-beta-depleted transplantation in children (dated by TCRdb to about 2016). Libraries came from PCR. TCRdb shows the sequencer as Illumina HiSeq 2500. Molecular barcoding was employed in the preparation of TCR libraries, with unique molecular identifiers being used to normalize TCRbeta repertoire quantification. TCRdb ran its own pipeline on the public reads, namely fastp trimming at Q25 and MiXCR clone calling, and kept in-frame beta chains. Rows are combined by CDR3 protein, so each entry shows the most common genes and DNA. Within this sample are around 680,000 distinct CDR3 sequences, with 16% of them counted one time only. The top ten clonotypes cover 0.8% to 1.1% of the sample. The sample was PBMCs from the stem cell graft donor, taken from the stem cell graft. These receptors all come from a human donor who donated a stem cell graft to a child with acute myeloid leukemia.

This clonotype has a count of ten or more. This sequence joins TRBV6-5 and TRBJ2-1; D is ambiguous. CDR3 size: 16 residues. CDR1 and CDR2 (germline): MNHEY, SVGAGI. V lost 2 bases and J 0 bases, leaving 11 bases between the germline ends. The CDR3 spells CASSYKSRASYNEQFF. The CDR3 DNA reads TGTGCCAGCAGTTACAAGTCCCGAGCCTCCTACAATGAGCAGTTCTTC.

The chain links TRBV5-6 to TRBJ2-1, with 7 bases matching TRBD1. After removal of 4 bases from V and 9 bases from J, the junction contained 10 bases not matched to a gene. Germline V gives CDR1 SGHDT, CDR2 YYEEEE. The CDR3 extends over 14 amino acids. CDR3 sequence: CASSPRDRWGEQFF. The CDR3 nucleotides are TGTGCCAGCAGCCCACGGGACAGATGGGGTGAGCAGTTCTTC.

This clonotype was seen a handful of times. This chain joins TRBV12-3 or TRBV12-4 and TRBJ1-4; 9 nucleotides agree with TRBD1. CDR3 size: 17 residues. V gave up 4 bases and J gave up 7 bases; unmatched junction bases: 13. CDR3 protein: CASSSGTGFFFAEKLFF. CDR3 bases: TGTGCCAGCAGTTCCGGGACAGGGTTTTTCTTTGCTGAAAAACTGTTTTTT.

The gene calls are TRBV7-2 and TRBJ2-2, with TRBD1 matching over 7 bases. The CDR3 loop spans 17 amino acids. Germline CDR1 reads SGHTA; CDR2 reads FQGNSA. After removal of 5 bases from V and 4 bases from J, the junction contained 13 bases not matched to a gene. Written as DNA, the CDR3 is TGTGCCAGCAGCCCCAGGACGACGACAGGGCCCACCGGGGAGCTGTTTTTT. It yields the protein CASSPRTTTGPTGELFF.